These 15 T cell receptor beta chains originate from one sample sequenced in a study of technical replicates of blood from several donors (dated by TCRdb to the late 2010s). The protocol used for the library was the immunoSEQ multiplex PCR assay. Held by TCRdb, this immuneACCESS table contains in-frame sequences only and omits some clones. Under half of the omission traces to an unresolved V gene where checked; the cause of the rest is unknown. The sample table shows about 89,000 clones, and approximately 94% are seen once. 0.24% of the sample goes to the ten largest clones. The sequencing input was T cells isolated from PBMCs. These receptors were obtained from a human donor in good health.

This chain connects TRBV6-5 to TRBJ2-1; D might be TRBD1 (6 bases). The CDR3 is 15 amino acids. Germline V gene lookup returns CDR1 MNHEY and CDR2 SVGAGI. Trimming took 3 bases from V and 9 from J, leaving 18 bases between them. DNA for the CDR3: TGTGCCAGCAGTTATATAGGGGGAGATCTGGGTGAGCAGTTCTTC. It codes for CASSYIGGDLGEQFF.

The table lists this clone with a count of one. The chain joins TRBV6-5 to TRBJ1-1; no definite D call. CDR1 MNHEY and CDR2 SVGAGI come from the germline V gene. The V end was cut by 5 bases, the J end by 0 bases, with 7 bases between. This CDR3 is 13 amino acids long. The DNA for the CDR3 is TGTGCCAGCAGTCGAGACTTGAACACTGAAGCTTTCTTT. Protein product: CASSRDLNTEAFF.

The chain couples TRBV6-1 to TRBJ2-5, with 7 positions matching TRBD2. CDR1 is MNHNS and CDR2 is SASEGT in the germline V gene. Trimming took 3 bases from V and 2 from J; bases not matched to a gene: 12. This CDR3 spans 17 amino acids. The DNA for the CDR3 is TGTGCCAGCAGTGATTGGGGGTTAGGAGCGGGGCAAGAGACCCAGTACTTC. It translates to CASSDWGLGAGQETQYF.

The CDR3 DNA is TGTGCCAGCACCCAAGGGGGGGTAATCTACGAGCAGTACTTC. It encodes CASTQGGVIYEQYF. The V call is TRBV6-1, the J call TRBJ2-7; TRBD2 might be the D (7 bases). The CDR3 consists of 14 residues. The germline gives CDR1 MNHNS, CDR2 SASEGT. Trimming took off 7 bases at V and 3 bases at J, with 16 bases between the two ends.

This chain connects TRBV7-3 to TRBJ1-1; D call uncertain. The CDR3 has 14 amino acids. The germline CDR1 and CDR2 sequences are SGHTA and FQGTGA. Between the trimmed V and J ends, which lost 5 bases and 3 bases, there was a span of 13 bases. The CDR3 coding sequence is TGTGCCAGCAGCGGTACAACAGTCCACACTGAAGCTTTCTTT. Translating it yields CASSGTTVHTEAFF.

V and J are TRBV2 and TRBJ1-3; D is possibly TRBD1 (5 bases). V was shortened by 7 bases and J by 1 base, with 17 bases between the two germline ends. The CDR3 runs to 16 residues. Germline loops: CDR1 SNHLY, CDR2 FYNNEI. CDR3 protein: CASTWRVEGSGNTIYF. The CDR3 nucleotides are TGTGCCAGCACCTGGAGGGTTGAGGGGTCTGGAAACACCATATATTTT.

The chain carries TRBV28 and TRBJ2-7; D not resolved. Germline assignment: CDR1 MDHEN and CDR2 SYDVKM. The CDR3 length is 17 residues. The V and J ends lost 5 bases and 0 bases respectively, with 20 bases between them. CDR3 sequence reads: CASSPARRQGVSYEQYF. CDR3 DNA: TGTGCCAGCAGTCCCGCCCGTCGACAAGGCGTCTCCTACGAGCAGTACTTC.

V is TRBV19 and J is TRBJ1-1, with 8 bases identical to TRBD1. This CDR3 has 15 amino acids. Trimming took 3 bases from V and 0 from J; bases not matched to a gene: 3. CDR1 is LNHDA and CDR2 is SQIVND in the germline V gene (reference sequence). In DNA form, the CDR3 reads TGTGCCAGTAGTATTGGGGACAGGATGAACACTGAAGCTTTCTTT. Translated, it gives CASSIGDRMNTEAFF.

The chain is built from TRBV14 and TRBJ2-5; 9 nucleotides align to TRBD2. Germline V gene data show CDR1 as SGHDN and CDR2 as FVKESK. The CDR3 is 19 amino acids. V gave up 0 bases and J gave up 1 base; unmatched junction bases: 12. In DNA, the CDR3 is TGTGCCAGCAGCCAAGACCCCTTGACTAGCGGTGAAATCCAAGAGACCCAGTACTTC. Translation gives CASSQDPLTSGEIQETQYF. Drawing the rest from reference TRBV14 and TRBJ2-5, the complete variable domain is EAGVTQFPSHSVIEKGQTVTLRCDPISGHDNLYWYRRVMGKEIKFLLHFVKESKQDESGMPNNRFLAERTGGTYSTLKVQPAELEDSGVYFCASSQDPLTSGEIQETQYFGPGTRLLVL.

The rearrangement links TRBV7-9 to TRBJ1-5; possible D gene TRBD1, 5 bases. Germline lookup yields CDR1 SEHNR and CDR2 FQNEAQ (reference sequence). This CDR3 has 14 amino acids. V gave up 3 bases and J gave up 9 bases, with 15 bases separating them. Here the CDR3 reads CASSLLTDESPQHF. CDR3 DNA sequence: TGTGCCAGCAGCTTGTTGACAGACGAGTCGCCCCAGCATTTT.

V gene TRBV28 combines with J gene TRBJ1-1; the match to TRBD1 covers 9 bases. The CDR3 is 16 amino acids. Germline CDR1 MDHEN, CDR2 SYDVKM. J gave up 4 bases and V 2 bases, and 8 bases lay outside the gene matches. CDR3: CASSLPTGGSGTEAFF. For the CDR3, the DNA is TGTGCCAGCAGTTTACCAACAGGGGGCTCGGGCACTGAAGCTTTCTTT.

This CDR3 is CASSEQRSTDTQYF. In nucleotides, the CDR3 is TGTGCCAGCAGTGAACAGCGGAGCACAGATACGCAGTATTTT. V usage is TRBV6-1 and J usage is TRBJ2-3; D is perhaps TRBD2 (5 bases). This CDR3 comprises 14 residues. The V and J ends lost 2 bases and 0 bases respectively, with 6 bases between them. CDR1 and CDR2 (germline): MNHNS, SASEGT.

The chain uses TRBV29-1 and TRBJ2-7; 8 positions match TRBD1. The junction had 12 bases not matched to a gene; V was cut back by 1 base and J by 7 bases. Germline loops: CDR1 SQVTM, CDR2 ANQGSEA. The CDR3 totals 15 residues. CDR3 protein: CSVEAAAGGRVEQYF. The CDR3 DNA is TGCAGCGTTGAAGCCGCGGCAGGGGGCAGGGTGGAGCAGTACTTC.

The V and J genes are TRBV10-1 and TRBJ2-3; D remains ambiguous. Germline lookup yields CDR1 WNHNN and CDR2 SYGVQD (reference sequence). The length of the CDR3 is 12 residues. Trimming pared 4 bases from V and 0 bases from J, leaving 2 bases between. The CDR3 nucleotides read TGCGCCAGCAGTGCTAGCACAGATACGCAGTATTTT. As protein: CASSASTDTQYF.

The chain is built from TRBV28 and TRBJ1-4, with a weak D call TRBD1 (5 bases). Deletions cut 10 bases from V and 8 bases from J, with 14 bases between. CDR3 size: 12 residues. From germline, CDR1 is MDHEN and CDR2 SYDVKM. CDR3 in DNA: TGTGCCACTGACCGGGGGGACGAAAAACTGTTTTTT. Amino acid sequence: CATDRGDEKLFF.